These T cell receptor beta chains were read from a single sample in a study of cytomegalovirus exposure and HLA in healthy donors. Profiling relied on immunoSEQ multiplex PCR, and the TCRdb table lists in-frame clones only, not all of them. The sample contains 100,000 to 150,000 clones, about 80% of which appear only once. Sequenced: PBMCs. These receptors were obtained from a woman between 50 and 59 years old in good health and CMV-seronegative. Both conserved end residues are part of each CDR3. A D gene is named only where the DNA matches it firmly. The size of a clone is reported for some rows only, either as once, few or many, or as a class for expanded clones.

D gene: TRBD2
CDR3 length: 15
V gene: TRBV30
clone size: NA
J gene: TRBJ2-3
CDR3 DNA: TGTGCCTGTGTGACTAGCGGGAGCGTTGGAGATACGCAGTATTTT
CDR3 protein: CACVTSGSVGDTQYF

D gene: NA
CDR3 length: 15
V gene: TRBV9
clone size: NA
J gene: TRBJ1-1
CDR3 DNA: TGTGCCAGCAGCGCGTACCGAGGGGGGAACACTGAAGCTTTCTTT
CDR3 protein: CASSAYRGGNTEAFF

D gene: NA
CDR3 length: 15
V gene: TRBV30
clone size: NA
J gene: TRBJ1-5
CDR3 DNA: TGTGCCTGGAGTCGAGCGGGGGCGAGTAATCAGCCCCAGCATTTT
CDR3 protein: CAWSRAGASNQPQHF

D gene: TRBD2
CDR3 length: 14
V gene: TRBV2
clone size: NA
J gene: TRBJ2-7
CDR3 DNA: TGTGCCAGCAGATCGGCTAGCGGGAACTACGAGCAGTACTTC
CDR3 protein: CASRSASGNYEQYF

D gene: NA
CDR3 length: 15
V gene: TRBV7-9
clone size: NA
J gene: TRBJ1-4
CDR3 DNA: TGTGCCAGCAGCTTATGGTCCACAGGGAATGAAAAACTGTTTTTT
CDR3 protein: CASSLWSTGNEKLFF

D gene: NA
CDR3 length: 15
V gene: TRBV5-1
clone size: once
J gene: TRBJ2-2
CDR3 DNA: TGCGCCAGCAGTTCGGACAAGCCGGACACCGGGGAGCTGTTTTTT
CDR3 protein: CASSSDKPDTGELFF

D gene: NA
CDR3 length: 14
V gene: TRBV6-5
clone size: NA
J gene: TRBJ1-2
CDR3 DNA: TGTGCCAGCAAACGCGACAGGACCGCTGGGGGCTACACCTTC
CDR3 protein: CASKRDRTAGGYTF

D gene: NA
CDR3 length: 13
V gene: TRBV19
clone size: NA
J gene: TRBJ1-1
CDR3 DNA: TGTGCCAGTAGTGTTATGACGGGCACTGAAGCTTTCTTT
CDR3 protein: CASSVMTGTEAFF

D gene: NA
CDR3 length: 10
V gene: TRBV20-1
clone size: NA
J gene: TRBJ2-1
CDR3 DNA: TGCAGTGCGGCGCGGAATGAGCAGTTCTTC
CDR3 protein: CSAARNEQFF

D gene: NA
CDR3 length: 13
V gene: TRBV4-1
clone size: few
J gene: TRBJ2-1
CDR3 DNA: TGCGCCAGCAGCCAGGATCAGGGTGGCGAGCAGTTCTTC
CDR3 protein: CASSQDQGGEQFF

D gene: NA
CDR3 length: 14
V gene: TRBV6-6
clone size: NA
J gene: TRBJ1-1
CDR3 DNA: TGTGCCAGCAGAGGGGGGGCGGAAAACACTGAAGCTTTCTTT
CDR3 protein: CASRGGAENTEAFF

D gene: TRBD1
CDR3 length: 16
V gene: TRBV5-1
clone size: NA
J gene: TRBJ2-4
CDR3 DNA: TGCGCCAGCAGCAAGGGACAGGGGGTGGCCAAAAACATTCAGTACTTC
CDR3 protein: CASSKGQGVAKNIQYF

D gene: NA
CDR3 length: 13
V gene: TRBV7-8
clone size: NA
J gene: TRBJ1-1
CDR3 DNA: TGTGCCAGCAGCGCCACAGGGAACACTGAAGCTTTCTTT
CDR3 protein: CASSATGNTEAFF

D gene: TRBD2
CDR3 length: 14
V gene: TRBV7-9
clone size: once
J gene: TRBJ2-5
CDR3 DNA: TGTGCCACCAACGGGGGGGCAGCGCCGGAGACCCAGTACTTC
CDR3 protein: CATNGGAAPETQYF

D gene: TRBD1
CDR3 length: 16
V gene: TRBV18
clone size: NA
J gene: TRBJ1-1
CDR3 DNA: TGTGCCAGCTCACCAGCCCCACAGGGGGCTGGGACTGAAGCTTTCTTT
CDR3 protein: CASSPAPQGAGTEAFF

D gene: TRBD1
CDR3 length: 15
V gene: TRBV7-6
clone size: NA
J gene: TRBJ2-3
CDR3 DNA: TGTGCCAGCAGCCTTACAGGGGCCCTCACAGATACGCAGTATTTT
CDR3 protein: CASSLTGALTDTQYF